The 2 T cell receptor beta chains below come from one sample, sequenced in a study of shared clonotypes between healthy human individuals. Some clones are missing from TCRdb's copy, which holds only in-frame ones; the method was immunoSEQ multiplex PCR. Of 850,000 to 1,200,000 clones listed, around 74% are singletons. Sequencing input: memory CD4+ T cells sorted from blood. Subset specified: CD45RA-negative fraction. These receptors all stem from a man aged 18 to 29 in good health.

The chain is built from TRBV13 and TRBJ1-1; the D gene is possibly TRBD1 (6 bases). Trimming stripped 0 bases from V and 4 bases from J, with 15 bases between. In germline, CDR1 is PRHDT, CDR2 FYEKMQ (reference sequence). The CDR3 contains 16 residues. The CDR3 DNA is TGTGCCAGCAGCTTAGGGGGGGCGCCGGGAGGCACTGAAGCTTTCTTT. This encodes CASSLGGAPGGTEAFF.

With respect to this clone: The junction departs from germline at one end; a sequencing error may be responsible. The CDR3, as DNA: TGTGCTAGCAAGGACAGGGCAAACACCGGGGAGCTGTTTTTT. Encoded protein: CASKDRANTGELFF. This chain connects TRBV7-7 to TRBJ2-2; TRBD1 aligns across 8 bases. Germline V gives CDR1 SSHAT, CDR2 FNYEAQ (reference sequence). This CDR3 is 14 amino acids long.